These 18 T cell receptor beta chains came from one sample sequenced in a study of tumor and adjacent non-tumor tissue in lung cancer. The template was RNA from unsorted bulk tissue. The normal lung tissue was taken more than 3 cm from the tumor edge. A modified ARM-PCR protocol with three rounds of nested PCR amplified TCRbeta. One entry per CDR3 protein results from TCRdb running MiXCR on the multiplex PCR reads. The table includes about 48,000 distinct CDR3 sequences, about two thirds detected once. The sequenced sample consisted of distant non-tumor lung tissue. These receptors were obtained from a woman aged 65 to 85 with non-small cell lung cancer.

For this clonotype: One base away lies a much larger clone, so this may be a sequencing read error. This rearrangement joins TRBV10-3 to TRBJ2-3; the D gene is possibly TRBD1 (6 bases). This CDR3 is 15 amino acids long. With 6 bases removed from V and 4 bases from J, the gap between germline ends came to 17 bases. Germline assignment: CDR1 ENHRY and CDR2 SYGVKD. The CDR3, as DNA: TGTGCCATCAGCCTCGGGACATGGGTTCCAGATACGCAGTATTTT. This gives the protein CAISLGTWVPDTQYF.

This clonotype was observed once. Germline is not matched at one junction end, which may reflect a read error. The chain employs TRBV12-3 or TRBV12-4 and TRBJ2-1; 12 bases map to TRBD2. The CDR3 contains 15 residues. CDR3 protein: CTSSYTSGRFNGQFF. The CDR3 DNA follows: TGTACCAGCAGTTATACTAGCGGGAGGTTTAATGGGCAGTTCTTC.

The table lists this clonotype with a few counts. A much larger clonotype is one base distant, so this may be a read error. V is TRBV20-1 and J is TRBJ2-1, with D tentatively TRBD2 (6 bases). This CDR3 has 16 residues. Germline CDR1 DFQATT, CDR2 SNEGSKA (reference sequence). Between the trimmed V and J ends, which lost 4 bases and 3 bases, there was a span of 19 bases. CDR3 protein: CSAILSREMGYNEQFF. CDR3 DNA: TGCAGTGCTATACTAAGCCGGGAGATGGGCTACAATGAGCAGTTCTTC.

Many counts were recorded for this clonotype. This chain links TRBV30 with TRBJ1-3, with unresolved D. The V gene lost 5 bases and the J gene lost 4 bases, with 12 bases spanning the gap. CDR1 and CDR2 from the germline V gene are GTSNPN and SVGIG (reference sequence). CDR3 length equals 13 residues. This CDR3 reads CAWRSQSGNTIYF. The CDR3 nucleotides are TGTGCCTGGCGCAGTCAGAGCGGAAACACCATATATTTT.

Concerning this clonotype itself: The germline gene is not matched at one end of the junction; a read error may be the cause. J is TRBJ1-2 and V is TRBV12-3 or TRBV12-4; TRBD1 matches at 8 bases. CDR3 length: 16 residues. The CDR3 bases are TGTGTCAGCAGTTTCTTCATGACAGGGGCATACTATGGCTACACCTTC. This translates into CVSSFFMTGAYYGYTF.

V gene TRBV6-2 or TRBV6-3 combines with J gene TRBJ2-2, with TRBD1 matching over 7 bases. CDR1 and CDR2 (germline): MNHEY, SVGEGT. J lost 0 bases, V lost 5 bases, and 9 bases had no gene match. This CDR3 spans 17 amino acids. CDR3 sequence: CASSPHDQGANTGELFF. CDR3 coding DNA: TGTGCCAGCAGTCCTCACGATCAGGGGGCGAACACCGGGGAGCTGTTTTTT.

To note about this clonotype: It is likely a read error, because the conserved phenylalanine at the end of the CDR3 is missing. The chain employs TRBV5-4 and TRBJ2-5; 7 bases are a match to TRBD2. CDR1 is SGHNT, CDR2 YYREEE, per germline (reference sequence). The junction had 11 bases not matched to a gene; V was cut back by 7 bases and J by 5 bases. CDR3 length: 14 residues. CDR3: CASGLGGSFETQYS. In DNA form, the CDR3 reads TGTGCCAGCGGCCTCGGCGGGAGTTTTGAGACCCAGTACTCC.

Note on this clonotype: The junction does not match germline at one end; this may be a read error. The rearrangement uses TRBV28 and TRBJ2-1, with 11 bases lining up with TRBD2. Per the germline V gene, CDR1 is MDHEN and CDR2 is SYDVKM. The CDR3 runs to 16 residues. The CDR3 spells CASSSHLAGGSNERFF. The CDR3 DNA follows: TGTGCCAGCAGTTCCCACCTAGCGGGAGGCAGTAATGAGCGGTTCTTC. Complete variable domain (other parts from reference TRBV28 and TRBJ2-1): DVKVTQSSRYLVKRTGEKVFLECVQDMDHENMFWYRQDPGLGLRLIYFSYDVKMKEKGDIPEGYSVSREKKERFSLILESASTNQTSMYLCASSSHLAGGSNERFFGPGTRLTVL.

This clonotype came up many times. The germline gene is not matched at one end of the junction; a read error may be the cause. V usage is TRBV11-2 and J usage is TRBJ2-7; 7 bases are shared with TRBD2. CDR3 length: 15 amino acids. Looked up from germline, CDR1 is SGHAT and CDR2 is FQNNGV. For the CDR3, the DNA is TGTGCCAGCAGCTTGAGTACCGGGGAGGGCTACGAGCAGTATTTC. The encoded protein is CASSLSTGEGYEQYF.

The gene calls are TRBV24-1 and TRBJ2-1; the match to TRBD2 covers 10 bases. Losses at the gene ends were 1 base for V and 10 bases for J; bases not matched to a gene: 12. Germline lookup yields CDR1 KGHDR and CDR2 SFDVKD. This CDR3 is built from 17 residues. CDR3 region: CATSDFTSGLARDEQFF. The CDR3, as DNA: TGTGCCACCAGTGATTTTACTTCGGGACTAGCGAGGGACGAGCAGTTCTTC.

This clonotype has only a few counts. This sequence joins TRBV5-1 and TRBJ1-5, with 9 bases fitting TRBD1. The CDR3 consists of 16 residues. The junction had 8 bases not matched to a gene; V was cut back by 0 bases and J by 7 bases. Germline CDR1 SGHRS, CDR2 YFSETQ. The CDR3 coding sequence is TGCGCCAGCAGCTTGGAACAGGGGGCGGGAGAGCAGCCCCAGCATTTT. Translating gives CASSLEQGAGEQPQHF.

Worth noting for this clonotype: The CDR3 carries no conserved terminal phenylalanine or tryptophan, so it likely arises from a read error. This chain joins TRBV4-1 and TRBJ1-1, with D perhaps matching TRBD1 (6 bases). The CDR3 loop spans 15 amino acids. Germline assignment: CDR1 MGHRA and CDR2 YSYEKL. Here the CDR3 DNA reads TGCGCCAGGAGCCAAGACTGGGGGCGGTTGACTGAAGCTTTCCTT. Translation: CARSQDWGRLTEAFL.

This clonotype was observed at least ten times. V is TRBV6-5 and J is TRBJ1-2; a possible D gene is TRBD1 (6 bases). Germline lookup yields CDR1 MNHEY and CDR2 SVGAGI. The ends were cut back, 2 bases at V and 1 base at J, with 14 bases in the middle. The CDR3 spans 16 residues. In DNA, the CDR3 is TGTGCCAGCAGTTACATCTCGGGACACCATAACTATGGCTACACCTTC. Protein product: CASSYISGHHNYGYTF.

There are a few counts of this clonotype. The CDR3 is CASSSPGGANTEAFF. CDR3 DNA: TGTGCCAGCAGTAGCCCAGGGGGCGCAAACACTGAAGCTTTCTTT. The V call is TRBV2, the J call TRBJ1-1, with 8 bases aligning to TRBD1. V lost 5 bases to trimming and J lost 2 bases; unmatched junction nucleotides: 7. The CDR3 sequence is 15 residues long. Germline CDR1 and CDR2: SNHLY and FYNNEI.

Worth noting for this clonotype: A junction boundary mismatches the germline segment, possibly from a read error. The V call is TRBV28, the J call TRBJ1-5; D unclear. The CDR3 is made up of 14 amino acids. The germline V gene encodes CDR1 MDHEN and CDR2 SYDVKM. The CDR3 loop reads CACSFVPLNEPQHF. The CDR3 nucleotides are TGTGCCTGCAGTTTCGTACCGCTCAATGAGCCCCAGCATTTT.

This chain joins TRBV6-5 and TRBJ2-6, with a tentative D call TRBD1 (5 bases). The CDR3 is made up of 13 amino acids. Per the germline V gene, CDR1 is MNHEY and CDR2 is SVGAGI. V gave up 6 bases and J gave up 14 bases, with 17 bases separating them. CDR3 residues: CASRPPGANLLTF. CDR3 in DNA: TGTGCCAGCAGGCCACCTGGGGCCAATCTCCTGACTTTC.

This clonotype was recorded once. One end of the junction does not line up with germline, which may come from a read error. The CDR3 DNA reads as TGTGCCATCAGTCCGGAACAGGACTATGGCTACATCTTC. Protein sequence: CAISPEQDYGYIF. The chain joins TRBV10-3 to TRBJ1-2; D possibly corresponds to TRBD1 (5 bases). This CDR3 has 13 residues. CDR1 and CDR2 (germline): ENHRY, SYGVKD.

Concerning this clonotype itself: Mismatch with germline at one junction end may stem from a read error. Written as DNA, the CDR3 is TGTGTCAGCAGCGGATCGGACAGGGAGGAGACCCAGTACTTC. Amino acids: CVSSGSDREETQYF. This chain connects TRBV5-1 to TRBJ2-5, with TRBD1 identical over 8 bases. The CDR3 has 14 residues. Germline loops: CDR1 SGHRS, CDR2 YFSETQ.